These 23 T cell receptor beta chains came from one sample sequenced in a study of radiation and T cells in renal cell carcinoma. Time point in this sample: blood 2 weeks post-SBRT. Treatment meaning: 15 Gy SBRT to primary tumor, nephrectomy 4 weeks later. Generated by immunoSEQ multiplex PCR, the TCRdb table keeps only in-frame clones and is missing some. The table has tens of thousands of clones, roughly 85% seen once; the top ten hold approximately 24%. Specimen: blood, collected from a patient whose treatment included radiotherapy and nephrectomy. The receptors stem from a woman aged 50 to 65 with renal cell carcinoma.

This clone was observed once. The genes are TRBV19 and TRBJ2-3; 11 nucleotides agree with TRBD2. The CDR3 length is 17 residues. Germline V gene sequence: CDR1 LNHDA, CDR2 SQIVND (reference sequence). The V gene end was trimmed by 4 bases and the J gene end by 5 bases; junction bases not matched to a gene: 11. CDR3 nucleotide sequence: TGTGCCAGTAGTACACCTTTAGCGGGGGGGCCGCGAGATACGCAGTATTTT. Translation: CASSTPLAGGPRDTQYF.

The chain employs TRBV28 and TRBJ1-2; 7 bases fit TRBD1. The V gene's germline CDR1 is MDHEN and CDR2 SYDVKM. The V and J ends lost 4 bases and 6 bases, in that order; junction bases with no gene match: 8. CDR3 length: 14 amino acids. For the CDR3, the DNA is TGTGCCAGCAGTTCATACAATAGGGGGCATGGCTACACCTTC. The encoded protein is CASSSYNRGHGYTF.

J is TRBJ1-5 and V is TRBV5-8; no definite D call. The ends were cut back, 2 bases at V and 7 bases at J, with 16 bases in the middle. This CDR3 comprises 15 residues. Germline CDR1 and CDR2: SGHTS and YDEGEE. In nucleotides, the CDR3 is TGTGCCAGCAGCTTCGAGGGTGCTATATTACAGCCCCAGCATTTT. Translated: CASSFEGAILQPQHF.

This clone was counted a few times. This rearrangement joins TRBV7-2 to TRBJ1-2; 7 bases match TRBD1. V trimming: 5 bases; J trimming: 8 bases; junction bases outside the gene matches: 11. The CDR3 has 14 amino acids. CDR1 is SGHTA and CDR2 is FQGNSA in the germline V gene. In nucleotides, the CDR3 is TGTGCCAGCAGCGACGGCGGGGGACAGCGGGGCTACACCTTC. This codes for CASSDGGGQRGYTF.

The chain employs TRBV27 and TRBJ2-7, with D perhaps matching TRBD2 (6 bases). There are 12 residues in the CDR3. The V end was cut by 5 bases, the J end by 7 bases, with 12 bases between. The germline CDR1 and CDR2 sequences are MNHEY and SMNVEV (reference sequence). The CDR3 DNA reads TGTGCCAGCAGTGGGGAGGTCGGTGAGCAGTACTTC. Encoded protein: CASSGEVGEQYF.

The chain couples TRBV5-4 to TRBJ1-1; maybe TRBD1 (6 bases). The germline V and J ends were trimmed by 0 bases and 11 bases, with 14 bases remaining between them. Germline V gene sequence: CDR1 SGHNT, CDR2 YYREEE (reference sequence). The CDR3 runs 13 residues. The CDR3 bases are TGTGCCAGCAGCTTGGACAGGGCGTGGGAGGCTTTCTTT. The encoded protein is CASSLDRAWEAFF. Variable domain in full (rest from reference TRBV5-4 and TRBJ1-1): ETGVTQSPTHLIKTRGQQVTLRCSSQSGHNTVSWYQQALGQGPQFIFQYYREEENGRGNFPPRFSGLQFPNYSSELNVNALELDDSALYLCASSLDRAWEAFFGQGTRLTVV.

This clone was seen once. This chain uses TRBV7-2 with TRBJ2-7; D remains unclear. CDR1 is SGHTA, CDR2 FQGNSA, per germline. The CDR3 extends over 10 amino acids. Trimming removed 1 base at V and 6 bases at J, with 1 base between. The CDR3: CASSLGEQYF. The CDR3 nucleotides read TGTGCCAGCAGCTTAGGCGAGCAGTACTTC.

The rearrangement uses TRBV7-9 and TRBJ2-4, with D possibly TRBD2 on 6 matching bases. The V gene's germline CDR1 is SEHNR and CDR2 FQNEAQ (reference sequence). This CDR3 is built from 13 residues. Trimming stripped 0 bases from V and 9 bases from J, with 9 bases between. The CDR3 DNA sequence: TGTGCCAGCAGCTTAGCGGGGGGAGGCATTCAGTACTTC. It specifies CASSLAGGGIQYF.

The chain has TRBV5-1 and TRBJ1-1, with TRBD1 as a possible D gene (6 bases). Germline CDR1 SGHRS, CDR2 YFSETQ. CDR3 length equals 16 residues. The V end lost 0 bases, the J end lost 2 bases, and 14 bases lay between the germline ends. Here the CDR3 DNA reads TGCGCCAGCAGCTTGGTGGGGGGCGTTGGTAACACTGAAGCTTTCTTT. It specifies CASSLVGGVGNTEAFF.

The genes are TRBV6-5 and TRBJ2-5; D may match TRBD1 or TRBD2 (6 bases each). V lost 4 bases to trimming and J lost 2 bases, with 14 bases between them. Germline-derived CDR1 and CDR2 are MNHEY and SVGAGI. The CDR3 extends over 15 amino acids. CDR3 protein: CASSSSGGRQETQYF. Here the CDR3 DNA reads TGTGCCAGCAGTTCCAGTGGGGGGCGGCAAGAGACCCAGTACTTC.

The chain employs TRBV7-9 and TRBJ2-7, with D tentatively TRBD2 (5 bases). Germline V lookup: CDR1 SEHNR, CDR2 FQNEAQ (reference sequence). The CDR3 consists of 14 residues. The ends were cut back, 7 bases at V and 3 bases at J, with 16 bases in the middle. The CDR3 DNA reads as TGTGCCAGCACCCGAATTGGTAGCGACTACGAGCAGTACTTC. Amino acid sequence: CASTRIGSDYEQYF.

This clone was recorded a few times. The chain uses TRBV6-5 and TRBJ1-3, with a possible D match to TRBD1 (6 bases). This CDR3 has 14 residues. Trimming cost V 5 bases and J 2 bases, with 10 bases left between them. Per the germline V gene, CDR1 is MNHEY and CDR2 is SVGAGI. The CDR3 region is CASSRDITGNTIYF. The CDR3 coding sequence is TGTGCCAGCAGTCGGGACATTACTGGAAACACCATATATTTT.

This rearrangement joins TRBV9 to TRBJ2-7; D is undetermined. Deletions cut 2 bases from V and 0 bases from J, with 9 bases between. The CDR3 runs 14 residues. CDR1 SGDLS and CDR2 YYNGEE come from the germline V gene. In DNA form, the CDR3 reads TGTGCCAGCAGCGTCGATGCAGCCTCCTACGAGCAGTACTTC. Translated, it gives CASSVDAASYEQYF.

The chain has TRBV10-3 and TRBJ2-7, with D possibly being TRBD2 (6 bases). CDR3 size: 19 residues. CDR1 is ENHRY and CDR2 is SYGVKD in the germline V gene. Trimming took off 7 bases at V and 2 bases at J, with 30 bases between the two ends. The DNA of the CDR3 is TGTGCCATCACCTCGATGGGGGGTAGTCAGATCCTACTGACCTACGAGCAGTACTTC. As protein: CAITSMGGSQILLTYEQYF.

The chain is built from TRBV6-6 and TRBJ2-3; TRBD2 aligns across 9 bases. J was trimmed by 4 bases and V by 8 bases; bases with no gene match: 7. CDR1 and CDR2 (germline): MNHNY, SVGAGI (reference sequence). This CDR3 has 14 residues. The CDR3 protein is CASRISGSSDTQYF. Here the CDR3 DNA reads TGTGCCAGCCGTATTAGCGGGAGCTCAGATACGCAGTATTTT.

The chain uses TRBV11-3 and TRBJ2-3; 11 positions agree with TRBD1. J was trimmed by 4 bases and V by 5 bases; bases with no gene match: 8. This CDR3 spans 16 amino acids. CDR1 and CDR2 (germline): SGHNT, YENEEA. DNA of the CDR3: TGTGCCAGCAGCACGACCCGGGACAGGGGGTCAGATACGCAGTATTTT. Encoded protein: CASSTTRDRGSDTQYF.

The J gene is TRBJ2-1, the V gene TRBV28; 12 bases agree with TRBD2. The CDR3 has 15 amino acids. Germline-derived CDR1 and CDR2 are MDHEN and SYDVKM. The ends lost 10 bases at V and 0 bases at J; junction bases unmatched: 4. Here the CDR3 reads CATLAGGSSYNEQFF. The DNA of the CDR3 is TGTGCCACGCTAGCGGGAGGGAGCTCCTACAATGAGCAGTTCTTC. Complete variable domain (other parts from reference TRBV28 and TRBJ2-1): DVKVTQSSRYLVKRTGEKVFLECVQDMDHENMFWYRQDPGLGLRLIYFSYDVKMKEKGDIPEGYSVSREKKERFSLILESASTNQTSMYLCATLAGGSSYNEQFFGPGTRLTVL.

The chain couples TRBV19 to TRBJ2-3; D unresolved. This CDR3 has 12 amino acids. CDR1 is LNHDA, CDR2 SQIVND, per germline (reference sequence). Trimming took 11 bases from V and 0 from J, leaving 9 bases between them. The CDR3 protein is CASIGSTDTQYF. CDR3 DNA sequence: TGTGCCTCAATCGGGAGCACAGATACGCAGTATTTT. Complete variable domain (other parts from reference TRBV19 and TRBJ2-3): DGGITQSPKYLFRKEGQNVTLSCEQNLNHDAMYWYRQDPGQGLRLIYYSQIVNDFQKGDIAEGYSVSREKKESFPLTVTSAQKNPTAFYLCASIGSTDTQYFGPGTRLTVL.

Here the CDR3 reads CASSYPGQANTGELFF. The CDR3 coding sequence is TGCGCCAGCAGCTATCCGGGACAGGCGAACACCGGGGAGCTGTTTTTT. This chain links TRBV5-1 with TRBJ2-2; 8 nucleotides agree with TRBD1. Germline loops: CDR1 SGHRS, CDR2 YFSETQ. The CDR3 sequence is 16 residues long. Trimming removed 3 bases from V and 0 bases from J; junction bases left unmatched: 4.

This clone was picked up a small number of times. V and J are TRBV10-3 and TRBJ2-1; 10 positions match TRBD2. There are 14 residues in the CDR3. With 4 bases clipped from V and 7 bases from J, the junction kept 4 bases outside the gene matches. Looked up from germline, CDR1 is ENHRY and CDR2 is SYGVKD. CDR3 sequence (DNA): TGTGCCATCAGTGGGGATAGCGGGAGGAATGAGCAGTTCTTC. This gives the protein CAISGDSGRNEQFF.

This chain connects TRBV7-2 to TRBJ1-3, with D tentatively TRBD1 (5 bases). CDR1 and CDR2 from the germline V gene are SGHTA and FQGNSA. This CDR3 is 16 amino acids long. Trimming removed 5 bases from V and 0 bases from J, with 14 bases in between. This chain's CDR3 is CASSRGPLSSGNTIYF. The DNA of the CDR3 is TGTGCCAGCAGCCGGGGACCGCTAAGCTCTGGAAACACCATATATTTT.

This clone was seen just once. The chain combines TRBV27 with TRBJ1-2; no clear D. This CDR3 has 13 amino acids. V lost 6 bases to trimming and J lost 6 bases, with 14 bases between them. CDR1 and CDR2 (germline): MNHEY, SMNVEV (reference sequence). The CDR3 nucleotides read TGTGCCAGCAGCAGGACCGTGAACGATGGCTACACCTTC. It specifies CASSRTVNDGYTF.

This clone was found a few times. J is TRBJ1-1 and V is TRBV11-3; D gene ambiguous. V was shortened by 0 bases and J by 4 bases, with 15 bases between the two germline ends. The germline CDR1 and CDR2 sequences are SGHNT and YENEEA. This CDR3 has 16 amino acids. In DNA, the CDR3 is TGTGCCAGCAGCTTAGACGGACGGGATGGGAGCACTGAAGCTTTCTTT. Translated, it gives CASSLDGRDGSTEAFF.